The sequence of this T cell receptor (beta chain) was determined in a study of radiotherapy plus CTLA-4 blockade in lung cancer. Study results and caveats: Blood TCR clones of tumor origin expanded after radiotherapy plus ipilimumab.

Using immunoSEQ multiplex PCR, the repertoire was profiled, and TCRdb retains in-frame clones only, with some absent. Of fewer than 95,000 clones in the sample, roughly 80% were seen once. On this clone: The antigen remains unidentified.

Germline V CDR1 and CDR2: SGHKS, YYEKEE (reference sequence). The CDR3 has 15 residues. Trimming cost V 10 bases and J 4 bases; bases outside gene matches: 12. The chain joins TRBV5-5 to TRBJ1-2; 11 positions agree with TRBD1. The origin of this receptor is a human donor with non-small cell lung cancer who had stable disease on radiotherapy plus ipilimumab. This material consisted of peripheral blood, taken from a patient treated with radiotherapy plus ipilimumab. The CDR3 region is CASGGLGQGVYGYTF. CDR3 nucleotides: TGTGCCTCGGGAGGACTGGGACAGGGGGTCTATGGCTACACCTTC.